These 2 T cell receptor beta chains were sequenced from one sample in a study of shared clonotypes between healthy human individuals. Only in-frame clones appear in the TCRdb table, and some are missing; sequencing was by immunoSEQ multiplex PCR. The sample contains 650,000 to 700,000 clones, about 90% of which appear only once. The sample taken for sequencing was memory CD8+ T cells from PBMCs. Subset in this sample: CD45RO+ cells pooled with CCR7-negative TemRA cells. These receptors were taken from a man younger than 35 in good health. Some clones in this sample may be carry-over from other donors' samples.

J is TRBJ2-5 and V is TRBV4-2; D unclear. Trimming cost V 3 bases and J 1 base, with 12 bases left between them. The length of the CDR3 is 15 residues. Germline V CDR1 and CDR2: LGHNA, YNFKEQ. The CDR3 nucleotides are TGTGCCAGCAGCCAGTCGTACGGAATCCAAGAGACCCAGTACTTC. It codes for CASSQSYGIQETQYF.

The rearrangement links TRBV5-4 to TRBJ1-1; D uncertain. Per the germline V gene, CDR1 is SGHNT and CDR2 is YYREEE (reference sequence). The CDR3 has 15 amino acids. V lost 0 bases to trimming and J lost 0 bases, with 9 bases between them. CDR3 nucleotide sequence: TGTGCCAGCAGCTTGGGGTATGGCATGAACACTGAAGCTTTCTTT. It codes for CASSLGYGMNTEAFF.